This passage covers 18 T cell receptor beta chains from one sample sequenced in a study of blood T cell repertoires in COVID-19. Data came from immunoSEQ multiplex PCR; TCRdb stores just in-frame clones and leaves some out. The sample holds around 310,000 clones; just under 90% are singletons and the top ten take over 9%. The sample consisted of PBMCs or T cells enriched from blood (not recorded which). These receptors were obtained from a woman aged 25 to 39 who had recovered from COVID-19.

V and J are TRBV7-2 and TRBJ2-3, with TRBD2 matching over 9 bases. Germline V gene lookup returns CDR1 SGHTA and CDR2 FQGNSA. The CDR3 is 17 amino acids. With V trimmed by 4 bases and J by 6 bases, 14 bases remained unmatched. CDR3 sequence: CASSSSEGLARGDTQYF. The CDR3 nucleotides read TGTGCCAGCAGCTCAAGTGAGGGACTAGCCCGGGGGGATACGCAGTATTTT.

CDR3 in amino acids: CAIRGAHWGEKLFF. The CDR3 DNA is TGTGCCATCAGGGGGGCGCATTGGGGTGAAAAACTGTTTTTT. This chain uses TRBV10-3 with TRBJ1-4; tentatively, D is TRBD1 (6 bases). Per germline, CDR1 ENHRY and CDR2 SYGVKD. V lost 6 bases, J lost 7 bases, and 15 bases lay in between. The CDR3 has 14 amino acids.

V is TRBV6-5 and J is TRBJ2-7; possibly TRBD2 for D (6 bases). With 2 bases removed from V and 3 bases from J, the gap between germline ends came to 17 bases. Looked up from germline, CDR1 is MNHEY and CDR2 is SVGAGI. The CDR3 loop spans 16 amino acids. CDR3 residues: CASSYRPASGLYEQYF. DNA of the CDR3: TGTGCCAGCAGTTACAGACCCGCGTCGGGACTCTACGAGCAGTACTTC.

A single count supports this clone. The chain carries TRBV5-1 and TRBJ2-1; 8 positions match TRBD2. The ends lost 4 bases at V and 0 bases at J; junction bases unmatched: 6. Germline V lookup: CDR1 SGHRS, CDR2 YFSETQ. The CDR3 consists of 16 residues. In nucleotides, the CDR3 is TGCGCCAGCAGCGCGAATCTAGCGGGCTCCTACAATGAGCAGTTCTTC. It translates to CASSANLAGSYNEQFF.

This chain uses TRBV12-3 or TRBV12-4 with TRBJ1-4; no firm D call. The CDR3 spans 13 residues. Trimming stripped 6 bases from V and 1 base from J, with 6 bases between. The CDR3 protein is CASSARTNEKLFF. CDR3 nucleotide sequence: TGTGCCAGCAGCGCGAGAACTAATGAAAAACTGTTTTTT.

The J gene is TRBJ1-1, the V gene TRBV10-3; maybe TRBD1 (5 bases). CDR1 ENHRY and CDR2 SYGVKD come from the germline V gene. The CDR3 spans 12 residues. V lost 7 bases and J 2 bases, leaving 8 bases between the germline ends. The CDR3, as DNA: TGTGCCATCAATGGACATAACACTGAAGCTTTCTTT. This gives the protein CAINGHNTEAFF.

The chain carries TRBV6-5 and TRBJ2-1; 9 bases map to TRBD2. This CDR3 region has 16 residues. The trim removed 0 bases at V and 4 bases at J, leaving 4 bases unmatched. Germline loops: CDR1 MNHEY, CDR2 SVGAGI. The CDR3 DNA is TGTGCCAGCAGTTACTCTCGACTAGCGGTTTACAATGAGCAGTTCTTC. This encodes CASSYSRLAVYNEQFF.

The chain is built from TRBV5-4 and TRBJ1-4; D is possibly TRBD1 (6 bases). The CDR3 contains 14 residues. V lost 3 bases, J lost 5 bases, and 11 bases lay in between. CDR1 is SGHNT and CDR2 is YYREEE in the germline V gene (reference sequence). The CDR3 region is CASSSRGTNEKLFF. The CDR3 nucleotides read TGTGCCAGCAGCTCCAGGGGCACCAATGAAAAACTGTTTTTT. Variable domain in full (rest from reference TRBV5-4 and TRBJ1-4): ETGVTQSPTHLIKTRGQQVTLRCSSQSGHNTVSWYQQALGQGPQFIFQYYREEENGRGNFPPRFSGLQFPNYSSELNVNALELDDSALYLCASSSRGTNEKLFFGSGTQLSVL.

J is TRBJ2-2 and V is TRBV27, with 11 bases fitting TRBD1. Looked up from germline, CDR1 is MNHEY and CDR2 is SMNVEV (reference sequence). V lost 4 bases to trimming and J lost 1 base; unmatched junction nucleotides: 17. CDR3 length: 21 amino acids. CDR3 amino acids: CASSSPPSGQGVGGNTGELFF. CDR3 DNA: TGTGCCAGCAGTTCACCCCCCTCGGGACAGGGGGTCGGGGGGAACACCGGGGAGCTGTTTTTT.

This chain links TRBV7-2 with TRBJ2-2; D may be TRBD2 (6 bases). The length of the CDR3 is 16 residues. The germline CDR1 and CDR2 sequences are SGHTA and FQGNSA. Trimming left V 5 bases short and J 0 bases short, with 13 bases between. The CDR3 coding sequence is TGTGCCAGCAGCCCCCGGGGAGGAACGAACACCGGGGAGCTGTTTTTT. Its translation is CASSPRGGTNTGELFF.

This chain joins TRBV19 and TRBJ1-5; possible D gene TRBD1, 5 bases. The CDR3 is made up of 13 amino acids. The germline V gene encodes CDR1 LNHDA and CDR2 SQIVND (reference sequence). The ends were cut back, 5 bases at V and 10 bases at J, with 15 bases in the middle. CDR3 bases: TGTGCCAGTAGTTCTCGGACAATTGTTCCCCAGCATTTT. Protein sequence: CASSSRTIVPQHF.

V gene TRBV28 combines with J gene TRBJ2-5, with D hard to call. The V gene's germline CDR1 is MDHEN and CDR2 SYDVKM. There are 14 residues in the CDR3. Trimming shortened V by 7 bases and J by 5 bases, and 17 bases separated the two germline ends. The CDR3 nucleotides read TGTGCCAGCACCCCTTACCCGCGGTGGGAGACCCAGTACTTC. Its translation is CASTPYPRWETQYF.

The chain couples TRBV29-1 to TRBJ2-1, with 9 bases that match TRBD2. CDR1 is SQVTM and CDR2 is ANQGSEA in the germline V gene. J lost 4 bases, V lost 6 bases, and 10 bases had no gene match. This CDR3 contains 15 residues. The CDR3 here is CSVSRLAGKYNEQFF. CDR3 coding DNA: TGCAGCGTGTCACGGCTAGCGGGGAAATACAATGAGCAGTTCTTC.

J is TRBJ2-2 and V is TRBV6-5, with D tentatively TRBD2 (7 bases). Germline V gene sequence: CDR1 MNHEY, CDR2 SVGAGI. The CDR3 covers 14 residues. V lost 2 bases and J 7 bases, leaving 11 bases between the germline ends. CDR3 sequence reads: CASSYTGRGGELFF. The CDR3 coding sequence is TGTGCCAGCAGTTACACAGGGAGGGGCGGGGAGCTGTTTTTT.

The rearrangement joins TRBV6-2 or TRBV6-3 to TRBJ1-4; D gene ambiguous. Trimming took off 4 bases at V and 3 bases at J, with 12 bases between the two ends. In germline, CDR1 is MNHEY, CDR2 SVGEGT. The CDR3 contains 15 residues. CDR3: CASSSPGMANEKLFF. The CDR3 coding sequence is TGTGCCAGCAGTTCCCCCGGGATGGCTAATGAAAAACTGTTTTTT.

This chain joins TRBV6-5 and TRBJ1-2, with TRBD1 matching over 9 bases. J was trimmed by 8 bases and V by 5 bases; bases with no gene match: 9. Germline lookup yields CDR1 MNHEY and CDR2 SVGAGI. The CDR3 length is 14 residues. The CDR3 sequence is CASSSYPGQGGYTF. DNA for the CDR3: TGTGCCAGCAGTAGTTATCCGGGACAGGGAGGCTACACCTTC.

This chain connects TRBV10-3 to TRBJ1-1; D may be TRBD1 (6 bases). The V gene lost 7 bases and the J gene lost 1 base, with 16 bases spanning the gap. Looked up from germline, CDR1 is ENHRY and CDR2 is SYGVKD. The CDR3 spans 15 residues. The CDR3 spells CAINPSGTPNTEAFF. CDR3 nucleotides: TGTGCCATCAACCCATCCGGGACACCGAACACTGAAGCTTTCTTT.

This clone was recorded once. V is TRBV6-2 or TRBV6-3 and J is TRBJ2-7; D unclear. Germline V CDR1 and CDR2: MNHEY, SVGEGT. The CDR3 covers 13 residues. Trimming removed 6 bases from V and 2 bases from J, with 11 bases in between. CDR3 region: CASSLTGTYEQYF. As DNA, the CDR3 is TGTGCCAGCAGCCTAACTGGTACCTACGAGCAGTACTTC.